Detailed here is one T cell receptor beta chain. Trimming took off 4 bases at V and 7 bases at J, with 13 bases between the two ends. The CDR3 has 14 residues. CDR1 is KGHDR and CDR2 is SFDVKD in the germline V gene. Clones were sequenced by immunoSEQ multiplex PCR, and TCRdb holds only the in-frame ones, with some missing. The table includes 300,000 to 350,000 clones, around 87% detected once. This sample stems from a study of blood T cell repertoires in COVID-19. Overall study context: PBMCs, B-cell-depleted T cells, or T cells provided the cDNA or gDNA that made up the material.

Recruits, aged roughly 18 to 95 years, lived in some 25 US areas. The gene calls are TRBV24-1 and TRBJ2-1, with D possibly TRBD2 on 6 matching bases. The specimen sequenced was PBMCs or T cells enriched from blood (not recorded which). The sequence was obtained from a woman under 30 with acute COVID-19. This CDR3 reads CATSERLEGNEQFF. The DNA of the CDR3 is TGTGCCACCAGTGAACGACTGGAGGGGAATGAGCAGTTCTTC.